This passage covers 5 T cell receptor beta chains from one sample sequenced in a study of shared clonotypes between healthy human individuals (TCRdb year 2020). Library method: the immunoSEQ multiplex PCR assay. TCRdb took over this immuneACCESS table, retaining in-frame rearrangements with V and J assigned. Such tables are incomplete; in checked studies, under half of the missing clones stem from an unresolved V gene, and the remainder is unexplained. This sample gives roughly 1 million clones in total; roughly 75% of them show up just once. Over 1.3% of the sample comes from the top ten. What was sequenced was memory CD4+ T cells sorted from blood. Per the publication, the cell subset or site label means: CD45RA-negative fraction. The origin of the receptors is a man aged 18 to 29 in good health.

The chain employs TRBV11-2 and TRBJ1-2, with D possibly TRBD1 on 6 matching bases. The CDR3 is 14 amino acids. CDR1 SGHAT and CDR2 FQNNGV come from the germline V gene. The V end was cut by 5 bases, the J end by 2 bases, with 12 bases between. CDR3 in DNA: TGTGCCAGCAGCCCGGCCGGACAGAACTATGGCTACACCTTC. Amino acids: CASSPAGQNYGYTF.

This clone was seen repeatedly, ten times or more. At the DNA level, this CDR3 is encoded by other sequences in the same sample as well. The V and J genes are TRBV6-1 and TRBJ2-7; 9 bases are shared with TRBD2. CDR3 length: 15 residues. V lost 1 base to trimming and J lost 2 bases; unmatched junction nucleotides: 3. Germline V CDR1 and CDR2: MNHNS, SASEGT. The CDR3 loop reads CASSEELAGAYEQYF. The CDR3 DNA reads as TGTGCCAGCAGTGAAGAACTAGCGGGCGCCTACGAGCAGTACTTC.

The rearrangement links TRBV11-1 to TRBJ2-3; TRBD2 aligns across 9 bases. J lost 3 bases, V lost 4 bases, and 14 bases had no gene match. The length of the CDR3 is 18 residues. Per the germline V gene, CDR1 is SGHAT and CDR2 is FQDESV (reference sequence). The CDR3 coding sequence is TGTGCCAGCAGCTCGCCCTCCGGTAGCGGGGGAGGGACAGATACGCAGTATTTT. This translates into CASSSPSGSGGGTDTQYF. Combining the CDR3 with reference TRBV11-1 and TRBJ2-3 gives the whole variable domain EAEVAQSPRYKITEKSQAVAFWCDPISGHATLYWYRQILGQGPELLVQFQDESVVDDSQLPKDRFSAERLKGVDSTLKIQPAELGDSAMYLCASSSPSGSGGGTDTQYFGPGTRLTVL.

To note about this clone: It is unclear where the CDR3 begins or ends on the DNA, so no DNA is shown, and the CDR3 is as TCRdb lists it. The rearrangement joins TRBV2 to TRBJ2-1; TRBD1, the table's D call, lacks a check against the DNA. The CDR3 contains 15 residues when both ends are counted. Germline CDR1 and CDR2: SNHLY and FYNNEI. The CDR3 sequence is CASSTSGQGRNEQFF.

The rearrangement uses TRBV5-8 and TRBJ2-1; D gene unclear. From germline, CDR1 is SGHTS and CDR2 YDEGEE. This CDR3 spans 11 amino acids. Trimming took 4 bases from V and 6 from J, leaving 5 bases between them. CDR3 residues: CASSPFNEQFF. In nucleotides, the CDR3 is TGTGCCAGCAGCCCATTCAATGAGCAGTTCTTC.